One TCR beta chain is described in this entry. Per the germline V gene, CDR1 is LNHDA and CDR2 is SQIVND (reference sequence). Trimming stripped 4 bases from V and 0 bases from J, with 10 bases between. The CDR3 loop spans 15 amino acids. Per the authors' pipeline: Researchers report that nucleated cell counts were estimated from reference gene primer amplification. Libraries were prepared by immunoSEQ multiplex PCR; TCRdb keeps only in-frame clonotypes and omits some of them. V and J calls and clone size follow that table, whereas D and trimming were derived from the DNA. The sample yields over 140,000 clones, 76% seen once. The source of the sample is a study of blood T cell repertoires in COVID-19. Study-level background: Samples representing acute and convalescent COVID-19 were sourced from the United States, Italy and Spain. PBMCs, B-cell-depleted T cells, or T cells provided the cDNA or gDNA that made up the material.

The TCR was taken from a woman older than 75 with active or convalescent COVID-19. Sequencing was performed on peripheral blood. V and J are TRBV19 and TRBJ1-5; no definite D call. CDR3 bases: TGTGCCAGTAGTACCCTTTTTTATAGCAATCAGCCCCAGCATTTT. This codes for CASSTLFYSNQPQHF.